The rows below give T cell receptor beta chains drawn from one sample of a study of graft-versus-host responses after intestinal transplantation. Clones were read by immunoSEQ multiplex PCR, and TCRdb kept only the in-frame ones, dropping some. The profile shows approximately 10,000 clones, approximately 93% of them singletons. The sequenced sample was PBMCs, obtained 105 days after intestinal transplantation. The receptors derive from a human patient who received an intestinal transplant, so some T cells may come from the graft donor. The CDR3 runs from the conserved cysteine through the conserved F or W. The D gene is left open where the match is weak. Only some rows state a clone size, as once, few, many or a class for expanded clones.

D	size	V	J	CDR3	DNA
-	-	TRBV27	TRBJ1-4	CASRGTVDWGDHEKLFF	TGTGCCAGCAGGGGCACGGTGGACTGGGGGGACCACGAAAAACTGTTTTTT
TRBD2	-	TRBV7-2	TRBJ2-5	CASSISVGLALTQYF	TGTGCCAGCAGCATTAGCGTGGGACTAGCTTTGACCCAGTACTTC
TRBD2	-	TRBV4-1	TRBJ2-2	CASSHRPGTSGRADTGELFF	TGCGCCAGCAGCCATCGCCCCGGGACTAGCGGGAGGGCGGACACCGGGGAGCTGTTTTTT
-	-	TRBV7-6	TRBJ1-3	CASSPMERASGNTIYF	TGTGCCAGCAGCCCTATGGAACGAGCCTCTGGAAACACCATATATTTT
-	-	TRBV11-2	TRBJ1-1	CASSPNTEAFF	TGTGCCAGCAGCCCAAACACTGAAGCTTTCTTT
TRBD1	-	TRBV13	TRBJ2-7	CASSLGQGAYEQYF	TGTGCCAGCAGCTTGGGACAGGGCGCCTACGAGCAGTACTTC
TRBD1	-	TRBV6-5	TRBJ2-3	CASSYNRGRKDTQYF	TGTGCCAGCAGTTATAACAGGGGGCGCAAAGATACGCAGTATTTT
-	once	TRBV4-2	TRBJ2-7	CASSPATGPYEQYF	TGTGCCAGCAGCCCCGCGACAGGACCCTACGAGCAGTACTTC
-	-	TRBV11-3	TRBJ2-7	CASSLGEQYF	TGTGCCAGCAGCTTAGGCGAGCAGTACTTC
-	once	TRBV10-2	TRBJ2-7	CASSDLAKLGTYEQYF	TGCGCCAGCAGTGATTTAGCGAAGTTGGGAACCTACGAGCAGTACTTC
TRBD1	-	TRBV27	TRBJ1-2	CASSLVPPRTGTNYGYTF	TGTGCCAGCAGTTTAGTCCCCCCGCGGACAGGGACTAACTATGGCTACACCTTC
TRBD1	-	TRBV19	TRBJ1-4	CASSTLWGTENEKLFF	TGTGCCAGTAGTACCCTCTGGGGGACAGAGAATGAAAAACTGTTTTTT
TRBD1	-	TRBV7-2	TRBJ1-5	CASRHDREEPQHF	TGTGCCAGCAGACACGACAGGGAAGAGCCCCAGCATTTT
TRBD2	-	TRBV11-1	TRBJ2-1	CASSFGGGEDEQFF	TGTGCCAGCAGCTTTGGGGGAGGGGAGGATGAGCAGTTCTTC
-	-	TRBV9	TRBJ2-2	CASSPDLRDRGNGELFF	TGTGCCAGCAGCCCCGACCTCCGGGACCGAGGGAACGGGGAGCTGTTTTTT
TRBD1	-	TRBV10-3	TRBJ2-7	CASRQGASNEQYF	TGTGCCAGCCGACAGGGGGCTAGCAACGAGCAGTACTTC
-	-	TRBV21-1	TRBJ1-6	CASSKAGYNSPLHF	TGTGCCAGCAGTAAGGCAGGGTATAATTCACCCCTCCACTTT
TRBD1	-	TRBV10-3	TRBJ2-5	CAISLGQVSQETQYF	TGTGCCATCAGCCTGGGACAGGTCTCTCAAGAGACCCAGTACTTC
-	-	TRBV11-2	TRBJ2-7	CASNRLGAYEQYF	TGTGCCAGCAACAGGCTGGGGGCCTACGAGCAGTACTTC
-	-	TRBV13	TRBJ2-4	CASSPGRDLDIQYF	TGTGCCAGCAGCCCCGGCCGGGACCTGGACATTCAGTACTTC
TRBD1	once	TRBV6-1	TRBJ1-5	CASSSSGQDNQPQHF	TGTGCCAGCAGTAGTTCGGGACAGGACAATCAGCCCCAGCATTTT
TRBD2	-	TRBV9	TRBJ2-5	CASSAFAGGGQETQYF	TGTGCCAGCAGCGCCTTCGCTGGCGGGGGACAAGAGACCCAGTACTTC
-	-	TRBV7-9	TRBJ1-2	CASSFGEGDPYGYTF	TGTGCCAGCAGCTTCGGGGAGGGAGACCCATATGGCTACACCTTC
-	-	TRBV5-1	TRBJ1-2	CASSLAWVTRDLNYGYTF	TGCGCCAGCAGCTTGGCTTGGGTTACGAGAGACCTTAACTATGGCTACACCTTC
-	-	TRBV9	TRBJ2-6	CASSATSGANVLTF	TGTGCCAGCAGCGCTACCTCTGGGGCCAACGTCCTGACTTTC
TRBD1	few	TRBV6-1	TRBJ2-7	CASSVGETGAYEQYF	TGTGCCAGCAGTGTTGGAGAGACAGGGGCCTACGAGCAGTACTTC
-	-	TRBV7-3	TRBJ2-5	CASSLAPKTVKTQYF	TGTGCCAGCAGCTTAGCCCCAAAGACGGTGAAGACCCAGTACTTC
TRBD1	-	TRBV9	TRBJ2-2	CASSSPPGTGGDTGELFF	TGTGCCAGCAGCTCACCACCCGGGACAGGGGGCGACACCGGGGAGCTGTTTTTT
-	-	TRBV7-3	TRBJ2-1	CASSFGAGEQFF	TGTGCCAGCAGCTTCGGAGCGGGTGAGCAGTTCTTC
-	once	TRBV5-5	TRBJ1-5	CASSLNESPQHF	TGTGCCAGCAGCCTCAATGAATCCCCCCAGCATTTT
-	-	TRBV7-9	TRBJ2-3	CASSLEAHTQYF	TGTGCCAGCAGCTTAGAGGCCCATACGCAGTATTTT
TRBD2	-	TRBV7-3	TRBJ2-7	CASSPFSRGTPSSYEQYF	TGTGCCAGCAGCCCTTTTTCGCGGGGGACCCCAAGCTCCTACGAGCAGTACTTC
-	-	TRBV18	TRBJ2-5	CASSPPDREETQYF	TGTGCCAGCTCACCACCGGACCGGGAAGAGACCCAGTACTTC
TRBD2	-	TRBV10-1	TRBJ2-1	CASSESTSGGNEQFF	TGCGCCAGCAGTGAGTCGACTAGCGGGGGCAATGAGCAGTTCTTC
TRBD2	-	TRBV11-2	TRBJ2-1	CASSLGPSGQFF	TGTGCCAGCAGCTTAGGACCTAGCGGGCAGTTCTTC
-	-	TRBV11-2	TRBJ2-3	CASSEFSPRSGTDTQYF	TGTGCCAGCAGCGAATTTTCTCCACGTTCCGGCACAGATACGCAGTATTTT
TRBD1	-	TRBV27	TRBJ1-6	CASSTGTGDHSPLHF	TGTGCCAGCAGTACCGGGACAGGGGATCATTCACCCCTCCACTTT
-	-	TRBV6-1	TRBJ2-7	CASSGEATASVEQYF	TGTGCCAGCAGTGGGGAGGCAACCGCATCGGTCGAGCAGTACTTC
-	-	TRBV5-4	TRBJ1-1	CASSFEGRVDTEAFF	TGTGCCAGCAGCTTCGAGGGTCGGGTGGACACTGAAGCTTTCTTT
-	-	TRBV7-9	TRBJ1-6	CASSLGGGNSPLHF	TGTGCCAGCAGCTTAGGGGGGGGGAATTCACCCCTCCACTTT
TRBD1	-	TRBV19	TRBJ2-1	CARYPGQIYNEQFF	TGTGCCAGGTACCCGGGACAGATATACAATGAGCAGTTCTTC
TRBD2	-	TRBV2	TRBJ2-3	CASSRRAGGTDTQYF	TGTGCCAGCAGTAGACGAGCGGGGGGCACAGATACGCAGTATTTT
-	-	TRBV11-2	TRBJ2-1	CASSPVDLGVIF	TGTGCCAGCAGCCCTGTCGATTTAGGCGTGATCTTC
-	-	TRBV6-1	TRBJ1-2	CASRAGGGYGYTF	TGTGCCAGCAGGGCAGGTGGTGGGTATGGCTACACCTTC
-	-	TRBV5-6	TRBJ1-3	CASSPYGESAGNTIYF	TGTGCCAGCAGCCCCTACGGGGAGAGTGCTGGAAACACCATATATTTT
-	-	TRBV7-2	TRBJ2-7	CASSSGPFTGYEQYF	TGTGCCAGCAGCTCGGGACCCTTCACGGGCTACGAGCAGTACTTC
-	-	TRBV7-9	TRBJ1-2	CASSLAGRNYGYTF	TGTGCCAGCAGCTTAGCGGGGCGTAACTATGGCTACACCTTC
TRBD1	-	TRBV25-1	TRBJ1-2	CASRDRAYGYTF	TGTGCCAGCAGAGACAGGGCGTATGGCTACACCTTC
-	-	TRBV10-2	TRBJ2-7	CASSVDRWGSYEQYF	TGCGCCAGCAGTGTAGACAGGTGGGGTTCCTACGAGCAGTACTTC
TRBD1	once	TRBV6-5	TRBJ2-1	CASSYLGQGASEQFF	TGTGCCAGCAGTTACCTGGGACAGGGGGCGAGTGAGCAGTTCTTC
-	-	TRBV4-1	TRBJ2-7	CASSHRDFSYEQYF	TGCGCCAGCAGCCACCGGGACTTCTCCTACGAGCAGTACTTC
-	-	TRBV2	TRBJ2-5	CASSGGDALETQYF	TGTGCCAGCAGCGGAGGGGACGCGTTAGAGACCCAGTACTTC
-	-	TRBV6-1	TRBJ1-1	CASSEMGLYTEAFF	TGTGCCAGCAGTGAAATGGGACTGTACACTGAAGCTTTCTTT
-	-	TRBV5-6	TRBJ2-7	CASSLANSYEQYF	TGTGCCAGCAGCCTGGCCAACTCCTACGAGCAGTACTTC
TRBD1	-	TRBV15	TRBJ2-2	CATSRDGQDANTGELFF	TGTGCCACCAGCAGAGATGGACAGGACGCGAACACCGGGGAGCTGTTTTTT
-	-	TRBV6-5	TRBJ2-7	CASSYRAGQSSYEQYF	TGTGCCAGCAGTTACCGTGCGGGACAGAGCTCCTACGAGCAGTACTTC
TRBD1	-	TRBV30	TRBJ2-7	CAWRNRGRSYEQYF	TGTGCCTGGAGAAACAGGGGGAGGTCCTACGAGCAGTACTTC